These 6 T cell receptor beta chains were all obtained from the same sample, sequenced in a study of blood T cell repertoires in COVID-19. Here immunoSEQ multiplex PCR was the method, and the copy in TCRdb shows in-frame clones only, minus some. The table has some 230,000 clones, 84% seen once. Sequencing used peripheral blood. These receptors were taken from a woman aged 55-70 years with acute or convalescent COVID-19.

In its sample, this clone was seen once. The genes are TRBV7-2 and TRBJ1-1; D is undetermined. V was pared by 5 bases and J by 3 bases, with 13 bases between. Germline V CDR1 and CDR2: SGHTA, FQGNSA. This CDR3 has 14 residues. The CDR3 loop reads CASSDSGSHTEAFF. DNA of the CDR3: TGTGCCAGCAGCGATTCCGGGAGCCACACTGAAGCTTTCTTT.

Written as DNA, the CDR3 is TGCGCCAGCAGTCAATCGGGGCCCAGGGAATTTGAAAAACTGTTTTTT. Residues: CASSQSGPREFEKLFF. The chain joins TRBV23-1 to TRBJ1-4, with D maybe TRBD1 (5 bases). TRBV23-1 is an ORF for which the function is uncertain. This CDR3 comprises 16 residues. Trimming shortened V by 0 bases and J by 7 bases, and 15 bases separated the two germline ends.

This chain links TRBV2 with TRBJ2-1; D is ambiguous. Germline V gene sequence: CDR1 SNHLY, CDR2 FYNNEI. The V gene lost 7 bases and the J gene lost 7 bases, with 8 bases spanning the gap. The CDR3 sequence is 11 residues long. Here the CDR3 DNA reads TGTGCCAGCACCCGACTGAATGAGCAGTTCTTC. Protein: CASTRLNEQFF.

The CDR3 reads CASSPRGGSSSGNTIYF. The CDR3 DNA reads as TGTGCCAGCTCACCACGTGGGGGCAGCTCCTCTGGAAACACCATATATTTT. The J gene is TRBJ1-3, the V gene TRBV18, with D possibly matching TRBD1 (6 bases). The CDR3 is made up of 17 amino acids. From germline, CDR1 is KGHSH and CDR2 LQKENI. Trimming took off 1 base at V and 0 bases at J, with 13 bases between the two ends.

CDR3 loop: CASSPIAGASSYEQYF. The CDR3 DNA is TGTGCCAGCAGCCCAATAGCGGGGGCTAGCTCCTACGAGCAGTACTTC. The V and J genes are TRBV4-2 and TRBJ2-7, with TRBD2 matching 9 bases. Trimming removed 4 bases from V and 0 bases from J; junction bases left unmatched: 7. CDR1 and CDR2 (germline): LGHNA, YNFKEQ. The CDR3 has 16 amino acids.

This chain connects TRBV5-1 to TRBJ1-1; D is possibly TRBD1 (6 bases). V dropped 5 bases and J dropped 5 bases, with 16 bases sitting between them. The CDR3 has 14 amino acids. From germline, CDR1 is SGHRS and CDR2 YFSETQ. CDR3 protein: CASRSLSGETEAFF. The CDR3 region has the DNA TGCGCCAGCAGATCCCTCTCAGGGGAGACTGAAGCTTTCTTT. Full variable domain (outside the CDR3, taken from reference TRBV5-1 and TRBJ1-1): KAGVTQTPRYLIKTRGQQVTLSCSPISGHRSVSWYQQTPGQGLQFLFEYFSETQRNKGNFPGRFSGRQFSNSRSEMNVSTLELGDSALYLCASRSLSGETEAFFGQGTRLTVV.